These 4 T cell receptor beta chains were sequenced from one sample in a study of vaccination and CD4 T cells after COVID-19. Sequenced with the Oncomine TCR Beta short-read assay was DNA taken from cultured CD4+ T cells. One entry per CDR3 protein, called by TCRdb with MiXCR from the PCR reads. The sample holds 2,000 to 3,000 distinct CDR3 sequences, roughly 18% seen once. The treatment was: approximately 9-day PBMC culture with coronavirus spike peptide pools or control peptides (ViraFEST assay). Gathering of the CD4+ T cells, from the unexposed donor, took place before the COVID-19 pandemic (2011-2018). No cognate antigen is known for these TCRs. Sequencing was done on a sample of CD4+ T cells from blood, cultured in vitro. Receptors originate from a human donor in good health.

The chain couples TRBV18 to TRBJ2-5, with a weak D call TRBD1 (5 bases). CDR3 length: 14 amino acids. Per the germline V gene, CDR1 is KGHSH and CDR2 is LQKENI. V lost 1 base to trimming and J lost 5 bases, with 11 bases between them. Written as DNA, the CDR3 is TGTGCCAGCTCACCACGGGCAGGGATGGAGACCCAGTACTTC. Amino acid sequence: CASSPRAGMETQYF.

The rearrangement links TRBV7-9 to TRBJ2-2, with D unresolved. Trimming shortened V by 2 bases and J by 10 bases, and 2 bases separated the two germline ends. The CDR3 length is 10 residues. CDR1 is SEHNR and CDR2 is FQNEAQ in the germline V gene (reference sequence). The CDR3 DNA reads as TGTGCCAGCAGCTTATTGGAGCTGTTTTTT. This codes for CASSLLELFF.

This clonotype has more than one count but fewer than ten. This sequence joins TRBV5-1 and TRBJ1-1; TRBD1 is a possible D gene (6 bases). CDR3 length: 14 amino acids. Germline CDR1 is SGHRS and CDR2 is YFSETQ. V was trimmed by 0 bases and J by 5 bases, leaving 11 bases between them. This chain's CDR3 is CASSLEGGATEAFF. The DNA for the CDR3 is TGCGCCAGCAGCTTGGAAGGGGGGGCAACTGAAGCTTTCTTT.

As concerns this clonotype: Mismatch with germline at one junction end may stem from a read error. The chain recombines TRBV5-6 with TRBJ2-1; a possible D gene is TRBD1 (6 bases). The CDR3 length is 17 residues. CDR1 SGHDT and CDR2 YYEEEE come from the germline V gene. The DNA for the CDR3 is TGTGCCAGCAGCCTGTTACAGGGCCCTGGATCCTACAATAAGCAGTTCTTC. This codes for CASSLLQGPGSYNKQFF.